Shown below are 27 T cell receptor beta chains from a single sample sequenced in a study of CD8 T cells in Susac syndrome. Random-hexamer reverse transcription was applied to roughly 0.5 to 1 ug RNA. TCRdb reprocessed the immunoSEQ multiplex PCR reads with MiXCR, giving one entry per CDR3 protein. Of around 80,000 distinct CDR3 sequences in the sample, 93% were seen once. The sequenced sample consisted of CD8+ T cells from PBMCs. Receptors originate from a human donor with Susac syndrome.

The chain couples TRBV7-8 to TRBJ1-1; possible D gene TRBD1, 5 bases. Trimming left V 2 bases short and J 4 bases short, with 14 bases between. CDR1 and CDR2 (germline): SGHVS, FQNEAQ. The CDR3 extends over 15 amino acids. The CDR3 coding sequence is TGTGCCAGCAGCTTATATGAGGGGCCCCTCACTGAAGCTTTCTTT. Encoded protein: CASSLYEGPLTEAFF.

CDR3 sequence reads: CSARTGWTDTQYF. The CDR3 DNA follows: TGCAGCGCTCGGACAGGATGGACAGATACGCAGTATTTT. The gene calls are TRBV29-1 and TRBJ2-3; 7 nucleotides agree with TRBD1. V lost 7 bases to trimming and J lost 3 bases; unmatched junction nucleotides: 7. CDR1 is SQVTM, CDR2 ANQGSEA, per germline. The CDR3 covers 13 residues.

The chain combines TRBV5-1 with TRBJ1-5; 8 bases are shared with TRBD1. CDR1 and CDR2 (germline): SGHRS, YFSETQ. CDR3 length equals 14 residues. The ends lost 3 bases at V and 5 bases at J; junction bases unmatched: 4. The CDR3 protein is CASSSGQGDQPQHF. The CDR3 DNA reads TGCGCCAGCAGCTCCGGACAGGGCGATCAGCCCCAGCATTTT.

The chain employs TRBV12-3 or TRBV12-4 and TRBJ2-5; D possibly matches TRBD1 or TRBD2 (6 bases each). V shed 6 bases and J shed 1 base, with 15 bases lying between them. The CDR3 runs 15 residues. This CDR3 is CASRTGGVPQETQYF. CDR3 sequence (DNA): TGTGCCAGCAGGACAGGCGGGGTCCCCCAAGAGACCCAGTACTTC.

The V and J genes are TRBV2 and TRBJ2-5, with a weak D call TRBD1 (6 bases). CDR3 length equals 14 residues. Trimming left V 10 bases short and J 2 bases short, with 17 bases between. Per the germline V gene, CDR1 is SNHLY and CDR2 is FYNNEI. The CDR3 bases are TGTGCCAACTATTTCCGGGACACACAAGAGACCCAGTACTTC. It translates to CANYFRDTQETQYF.

The gene calls are TRBV2 and TRBJ1-1; TRBD1 is a possible D gene (6 bases). The V and J ends lost 6 bases and 1 base respectively, with 12 bases between them. The CDR3 totals 14 residues. The germline gives CDR1 SNHLY, CDR2 FYNNEI. The CDR3: CASRAGTKNTEAFF. CDR3 in DNA: TGTGCCAGCAGGGCCGGGACAAAGAACACTGAAGCTTTCTTT.

In its sample, this clonotype was seen once. CDR3 DNA: TGTGCCAGCAGTTTCAGCAGGGGCGGGGAGACCCAGTACTTC. It is translated as CASSFSRGGETQYF. The chain joins TRBV27 to TRBJ2-5, with D possibly matching TRBD1 (6 bases). CDR3 size: 14 residues. V was pared by 3 bases and J by 5 bases, with 13 bases between. Germline V gene sequence: CDR1 MNHEY, CDR2 SMNVEV (reference sequence).

This chain joins TRBV7-9 and TRBJ2-1; D uncertain. The ends were cut back, 2 bases at V and 7 bases at J, with 9 bases in the middle. Germline values: CDR1 SEHNR, CDR2 FQNEAQ (reference sequence). This CDR3 is built from 13 residues. In DNA form, the CDR3 reads TGTGCCAGCAGCTTAAGACTCAATAATGAGCAGTTCTTC. This codes for CASSLRLNNEQFF.

This sequence joins TRBV4-1 and TRBJ2-7, with 8 bases identical to TRBD1. CDR1 and CDR2 from the germline V gene are MGHRA and YSYEKL. Unmatched junction bases numbered 6, after V lost 1 base and J lost 4 bases. The CDR3 is 15 residues long. The CDR3 DNA reads as TGCGCCAGCAGCCAAGCCGGCGGACAGGGATACGAGCAGTACTTC. It specifies CASSQAGGQGYEQYF.

V gene TRBV27 combines with J gene TRBJ1-5, with D uncertain. Trimming removed 0 bases from V and 0 bases from J, with 3 bases in between. This CDR3 has 14 residues. CDR1 is MNHEY and CDR2 is SMNVEV in the germline V gene (reference sequence). The CDR3 region has the DNA TGTGCCAGCAGTTTATCCATTAGCAATCAGCCCCAGCATTTT. It codes for CASSLSISNQPQHF.

This clonotype is a singleton in its sample. This chain joins TRBV27 and TRBJ1-4, with D tentatively TRBD1 (5 bases). This CDR3 spans 14 amino acids. Trimming shortened V by 4 bases and J by 12 bases, and 18 bases separated the two germline ends. Germline V gene lookup returns CDR1 MNHEY and CDR2 SMNVEV (reference sequence). The CDR3: CASSSTGVVTELFF. The CDR3 DNA follows: TGTGCCAGCAGTTCGACGGGGGTTGTTACGGAACTGTTTTTT.

This chain uses TRBV4-2 with TRBJ1-5, with D perhaps matching TRBD1 (6 bases). This CDR3 spans 15 amino acids. Germline V gives CDR1 LGHNA, CDR2 YNFKEQ. Trimming removed 4 bases at V and 6 bases at J, with 16 bases between. CDR3: CASSPGAGSSQPQHF. The CDR3 nucleotides read TGTGCCAGCAGCCCAGGGGCGGGCTCGAGTCAGCCCCAGCATTTT.

V usage is TRBV20-1 and J usage is TRBJ2-7; 12 bases align to TRBD2. The CDR3 sequence is 19 residues long. J lost 1 base, V lost 6 bases, and 19 bases had no gene match. The germline V gene has CDR1 DFQATT and CDR2 SNEGSKA (reference sequence). The CDR3 region is CSALGLAGLSGLVSYEQYF. The DNA for the CDR3 is TGCAGTGCCCTGGGACTAGCGGGTTTATCAGGTTTAGTATCCTACGAGCAGTACTTC.

The chain carries TRBV19 and TRBJ2-7; TRBD2 might be the D (5 bases). The germline V and J ends were trimmed by 6 bases and 4 bases, with 22 bases remaining between them. Germline V gene data show CDR1 as LNHDA and CDR2 as SQIVND (reference sequence). CDR3 size: 16 residues. The CDR3 sequence is CASSNLIGSRTYEQYF. The CDR3, as DNA: TGTGCCAGTAGCAACCTAATAGGGAGTCGGACTTACGAGCAGTACTTC.

The chain uses TRBV12-3 or TRBV12-4 and TRBJ2-7; D is ambiguous. The V end was cut by 6 bases, the J end by 1 base, with 13 bases between. The length of the CDR3 is 14 residues. Written as DNA, the CDR3 is TGTGCCAGCAGCATTCCCAGCGCATCCTACGAGCAGTACTTC. Protein product: CASSIPSASYEQYF.

This clonotype was detected once. This chain uses TRBV2 with TRBJ2-5; TRBD1 aligns across 7 bases. The CDR3 length is 15 residues. The V gene end was trimmed by 4 bases and the J gene end by 4 bases; junction bases not matched to a gene: 9. The germline V gene encodes CDR1 SNHLY and CDR2 FYNNEI. The CDR3 region has the DNA TGTGCCAGCAGTGGTACAGGGGCGATTCCAGAGACCCAGTACTTC. Protein sequence: CASSGTGAIPETQYF.

This clonotype was seen only a few times. The DNA is left out, because the CDR3 cannot be placed on it with certainty; the CDR3 is given as TCRdb lists it. The rearrangement joins TRBV6-2 or TRBV6-3 to TRBJ2-1; the table's TRBD1 call for D was not verified on the DNA. The CDR3 spans 15 residues, counting both ends. Germline V gene lookup returns CDR1 MNHEY and CDR2 SVGEGT. CDR3 sequence: CASSSSGRGYNEQFF.

The genes are TRBV5-1 and TRBJ2-7; 8 positions match TRBD2. CDR1 is SGHRS and CDR2 is YFSETQ in the germline V gene. CDR3 length: 14 residues. Trimming at V came to 4 bases and at J to 6 bases, leaving 9 bases not matched to a gene. This chain's CDR3 is CASSAQREKAEQYF. CDR3 coding DNA: TGCGCCAGCAGCGCCCAGCGGGAGAAAGCCGAGCAGTACTTC.

This clonotype was counted between two and nine times. The gene calls are TRBV11-2 and TRBJ1-1, with D uncertain. Looked up from germline, CDR1 is SGHAT and CDR2 is FQNNGV. The CDR3 covers 15 residues. Trimming took off 5 bases at V and 0 bases at J, with 13 bases between the two ends. CDR3 amino acids: CASSTPAVMNTEAFF. The CDR3 bases are TGTGCCAGCAGCACTCCCGCGGTCATGAACACTGAAGCTTTCTTT.

The J gene is TRBJ2-2, the V gene TRBV6-5, with D possibly being TRBD1 (5 bases). Trimming removed 0 bases from V and 2 bases from J, with 7 bases in between. CDR3 length: 15 amino acids. CDR1 and CDR2 (germline): MNHEY, SVGAGI. CDR3 protein: CASSYSTVNTGELFF. In DNA, the CDR3 is TGTGCCAGCAGTTACTCGACAGTTAACACCGGGGAGCTGTTTTTT.

This rearrangement joins TRBV5-4 to TRBJ2-5; D is perhaps TRBD2 (5 bases). This CDR3 has 14 residues. V was shortened by 4 bases and J by 5 bases, with 15 bases between the two germline ends. Germline CDR1 reads SGHNT; CDR2 reads YYREEE (reference sequence). The CDR3 nucleotides read TGTGCCAGCAGCGACCGGGGTTTGTGGGAGACCCAGTACTTC. It codes for CASSDRGLWETQYF.

The chain combines TRBV29-1 with TRBJ2-3; TRBD1 or TRBD2 may be the D gene (7 bases each). With 5 bases removed from V and 5 bases from J, the gap between germline ends came to 23 bases. The germline V gene has CDR1 SQVTM and CDR2 ANQGSEA. This CDR3 spans 16 amino acids. The CDR3 DNA sequence: TGCAGCGTTCGAGGGGGGGCAGGGGGTCGTCTAGATACGCAGTATTTT. Translated, it gives CSVRGGAGGRLDTQYF.

This rearrangement joins TRBV4-1 to TRBJ1-1; possibly TRBD1 for D (5 bases). Trimming stripped 0 bases from V and 0 bases from J, with 14 bases between. Germline V gene sequence: CDR1 MGHRA, CDR2 YSYEKL. The length of the CDR3 is 17 residues. The CDR3 DNA reads as TGCGCCAGCAGCCAAGATCCCTCCCAGGGTTTGAACACTGAAGCTTTCTTT. Protein product: CASSQDPSQGLNTEAFF.

V is TRBV7-9 and J is TRBJ2-1; 14 positions match TRBD2. After removal of 6 bases from V and 6 bases from J, the junction contained 4 bases not matched to a gene. The CDR3 spans 15 residues. Looked up from germline, CDR1 is SEHNR and CDR2 is FQNEAQ (reference sequence). CDR3 in amino acids: CASRLTSGRANEQFF. The CDR3 DNA is TGTGCCAGCAGATTGACTAGCGGGAGGGCCAATGAGCAGTTCTTC.

The rearrangement joins TRBV20-1 to TRBJ1-1, with 11 bases that match TRBD1. V gave up 5 bases and J gave up 0 bases; unmatched junction bases: 8. Germline CDR1 reads DFQATT; CDR2 reads SNEGSKA (reference sequence). The CDR3 loop spans 16 amino acids. The CDR3 DNA follows: TGCAGTGCTCCCCGGACAGGGGGCACCATGAACACTGAAGCTTTCTTT. Its translation is CSAPRTGGTMNTEAFF.

This clonotype was recorded only once. The chain combines TRBV20-1 with TRBJ1-6, with TRBD1 matching 7 bases. The V segment lost 3 bases and the J segment 7 bases; nucleotides outside the gene matches: 6. Germline V gives CDR1 DFQATT, CDR2 SNEGSKA (reference sequence). The CDR3 runs to 14 residues. CDR3 DNA sequence: TGCAGTGCTAGGGCCGGGACAGCAAATTCACCCCTCCACTTT. It specifies CSARAGTANSPLHF.

The chain joins TRBV29-1 to TRBJ2-7; the match to TRBD2 covers 9 bases. V trimming: 5 bases; J trimming: 7 bases; junction bases outside the gene matches: 9. The CDR3 consists of 13 residues. Germline assignment: CDR1 SQVTM and CDR2 ANQGSEA. For the CDR3, the DNA is TGCAGCGTTCACGGCGGGAGGGCCCGAGAGCAGTACTTC. Protein product: CSVHGGRAREQYF.